This T cell receptor (beta chain) was found in a study of T cells in localized non-small cell lung cancer. Overall study findings and caveats: Measurement of T cell clonality placed uninvolved adjacent lung highest, above the level in tumor.

Assay used: immunoSEQ multiplex PCR; TCRdb lists only in-frame clones, some missing. The sample includes roughly 58,000 clones, roughly 81% of them seen just once. For this clone: Its antigen remains unidentified.

This TCR was sampled from a man aged 40-75 years with stage II lung adenocarcinoma. The sample here was PBMCs, taken before any cancer treatment.

CDR3 amino acids: CASSLGQGIHNEQFF. The CDR3, as DNA: TGCGCCAGCAGCTTGGGACAGGGAATACACAATGAGCAGTTCTTC. The V call is TRBV5-1, the J call TRBJ2-1; 7 bases align to TRBD1. Germline CDR1 SGHRS, CDR2 YFSETQ. This CDR3 contains 15 residues. V was clipped by 0 bases and J by 5 bases; unmatched bases: 5.